A single sample is the source of the 21 T cell receptor beta chains below, sequenced in a study of shared clonotypes between healthy human individuals. Profiled with immunoSEQ multiplex PCR; TCRdb holds only in-frame clones, not every one. The sample has 2 million to 2.5 million clones; more than 80% are singletons. The sample consisted of naive CD4+ T cells from PBMCs. The sample's subset: CD45RA+ positively selected. These TCRs come from a man aged 18-30 years in good health. Some clones in this sample may be carry-over from other donors' samples.

This rearrangement joins TRBV6-5 to TRBJ1-6; TRBD1 is a possible D gene (5 bases). Germline V CDR1 and CDR2: MNHEY, SVGAGI. CDR3 length: 14 residues. Trimming shortened V by 2 bases and J by 6 bases, and 8 bases separated the two germline ends. The CDR3 nucleotides are TGTGCCAGCAGTTACAGGGACCCTAATTCACCCCTCCACTTT. This codes for CASSYRDPNSPLHF.

The chain employs TRBV6-5 and TRBJ2-7; D unresolved. Germline lookup yields CDR1 MNHEY and CDR2 SVGAGI. V gave up 6 bases and J gave up 4 bases, with 13 bases separating them. This CDR3 contains 13 residues. Here the CDR3 reads CASSPTFLYEQYF. CDR3 in DNA: TGTGCCAGCAGCCCGACTTTTTTATACGAGCAGTACTTC.

The chain is built from TRBV18 and TRBJ2-7; D is undetermined. Germline V gene lookup returns CDR1 KGHSH and CDR2 LQKENI. Trimming took off 3 bases at V and 5 bases at J, with 14 bases between the two ends. CDR3 size: 14 residues. The CDR3 bases are TGTGCCAGCTCACCGCGCGAAGTCCCCAACGAGCAGTACTTC. Translation gives CASSPREVPNEQYF.

V and J are TRBV6-6 and TRBJ2-2; 14 bases agree with TRBD2. CDR1 MNHNY and CDR2 SVGAGI come from the germline V gene (reference sequence). V was clipped by 5 bases and J by 7 bases; unmatched bases: 6. CDR3 length: 16 residues. CDR3 residues: CASSGGLAGGYGELFF. CDR3 DNA sequence: TGTGCCAGCAGTGGAGGACTAGCGGGAGGTTACGGGGAGCTGTTTTTT.

The chain uses TRBV4-2 and TRBJ2-7; D may match TRBD1 or TRBD2 (5 bases each). CDR1 is LGHNA, CDR2 YNFKEQ, per germline. Trimming left V 4 bases short and J 3 bases short, with 19 bases between. CDR3 length: 16 amino acids. CDR3 amino acids: CASSPTPGTEIYEQYF. CDR3 nucleotides: TGTGCCAGCAGCCCTACCCCCGGGACGGAAATCTACGAGCAGTACTTC.

The rearrangement joins TRBV30 to TRBJ2-5; TRBD2 matches at 8 bases. The last part of the DNA fits TRBJ2-7 better; the J call may be wrong. CDR1 is GTSNPN and CDR2 is SVGIG in the germline V gene (reference sequence). The CDR3 sequence is 18 residues long. CDR3 sequence reads: CAWSDATLSGRGAYEQYF. CDR3 nucleotide sequence: TGTGCCTGGAGTGACGCGACCTTGAGCGGGAGAGGCGCCTACGAGCAGTACTTC.

The chain carries TRBV6-5 and TRBJ2-2; 10 nucleotides match TRBD2. CDR3 size: 16 residues. With 4 bases clipped from V and 6 bases from J, the junction kept 8 bases outside the gene matches. CDR1 and CDR2 from the germline V gene are MNHEY and SVGAGI. CDR3 loop: CASSSDSGRFAGELFF. The CDR3 DNA sequence: TGTGCCAGCAGTTCCGATAGCGGGAGGTTCGCCGGGGAGCTGTTTTTT.

The count of this clone is one. This chain joins TRBV5-1 and TRBJ2-1; D gene ambiguous. Germline lookup yields CDR1 SGHRS and CDR2 YFSETQ. V lost 1 base and J lost 9, with 17 bases in between. This CDR3 has 15 residues. In nucleotides, the CDR3 is TGCGCCAGCAGCTTGACGGGCCCATCCTTCGGTGAGCAGTTCTTC. Protein sequence: CASSLTGPSFGEQFF.

The chain employs TRBV25-1 and TRBJ1-1; 11 nucleotides agree with TRBD1. Trimming at V came to 8 bases and at J to 3 bases, leaving 11 bases not matched to a gene. The CDR3 runs to 16 residues. Germline V gene data show CDR1 as MGHDK and CDR2 as SYGVNS. Written as DNA, the CDR3 is TGTGCCAGCGGAAATCCTGGACAGGGGGCGGACACTGAAGCTTTCTTT. It yields the protein CASGNPGQGADTEAFF.

The rearrangement uses TRBV11-3 and TRBJ1-1, with D possibly matching TRBD1 (5 bases). Per the germline V gene, CDR1 is SGHNT and CDR2 is YENEEA. This CDR3 is 15 amino acids long. Trimming cost V 4 bases and J 6 bases, with 18 bases left between them. DNA for the CDR3: TGTGCCAGCAGCTGGGCCGCCGGGGCTAGGTCTGAAGCTTTCTTT. Its protein is CASSWAAGARSEAFF.

The rearrangement joins TRBV28 to TRBJ2-1, with TRBD2 matching over 7 bases. Germline assignment: CDR1 MDHEN and CDR2 SYDVKM. CDR3 length: 15 residues. The trim removed 7 bases at V and 6 bases at J, leaving 12 bases unmatched. The CDR3 spells CASIKRTRQSNEQFF. The CDR3 nucleotides read TGTGCCAGCATCAAAAGGACTAGGCAAAGCAATGAGCAGTTCTTC.

This clone was found a few times. This rearrangement joins TRBV30 to TRBJ1-5; a weak D match, TRBD1 (5 bases). The germline gives CDR1 GTSNPN, CDR2 SVGIG (reference sequence). The CDR3 runs 14 residues. Trimming took 2 bases from V and 6 from J, leaving 14 bases between them. Here the CDR3 DNA reads TGTGCCTGGAGTCAAGGGGACGGGGCTCAGCCCCAGCATTTT. Protein sequence: CAWSQGDGAQPQHF.

As DNA, the CDR3 is TGCAGCGTTCTTCCCGGACAAGCCTACGAGCAGTACTTC. Translating gives CSVLPGQAYEQYF. V is TRBV29-1 and J is TRBJ2-7; TRBD1 is a possible D gene (5 bases). CDR3 length equals 13 residues. Germline V CDR1 and CDR2: SQVTM, ANQGSEA. V lost 5 bases to trimming and J lost 2 bases, with 13 bases between them.

This chain connects TRBV2 to TRBJ1-5; TRBD1 matches 9 bases. The CDR3 totals 17 residues. The germline CDR1 and CDR2 sequences are SNHLY and FYNNEI. V was clipped by 4 bases and J by 2 bases; unmatched bases: 9. CDR3 DNA: TGTGCCAGCAGTGTGAGACAGGGGGACGGAGGCAATCAGCCCCAGCATTTT. As protein: CASSVRQGDGGNQPQHF.

As concerns this clone: The junction and the germline gene differ at one end; a read error may be behind it. The chain uses TRBV29-1 and TRBJ2-1, with 9 bases identical to TRBD2. CDR3 length: 12 residues. Germline V gene data show CDR1 as SQVTM and CDR2 as ANQGSEA. Here the CDR3 reads CSLEGLAHEQFF. In nucleotides, the CDR3 is TGCAGCCTTGAGGGACTAGCACATGAGCAGTTCTTC.

The chain carries TRBV11-1 and TRBJ1-1; D is unclear. This CDR3 contains 14 residues. Deletions cut 5 bases from V and 3 bases from J, with 13 bases between. From germline, CDR1 is SGHAT and CDR2 FQDESV (reference sequence). CDR3 in DNA: TGTGCCAGCAGCCTGTCGGGTGGGGACACTGAAGCTTTCTTT. Translating it yields CASSLSGGDTEAFF.

The chain combines TRBV7-7 with TRBJ2-7; D could derive from TRBD1 or TRBD2 (6 bases each). This CDR3 is 14 amino acids long. The germline V and J ends were trimmed by 1 base and 6 bases, with 13 bases remaining between them. Germline CDR1 and CDR2: SSHAT and FNYEAQ (reference sequence). DNA for the CDR3: TGTGCCAGCAGCTTAGGGGGGGCTCACTCCGAGCAGTACTTC. Protein: CASSLGGAHSEQYF.

The CDR3 reads CASSVEEGSEQYF. The CDR3 region has the DNA TGTGCCAGCAGCGTAGAAGAGGGGTCCGAGCAGTACTTC. V usage is TRBV9 and J usage is TRBJ2-7, with D perhaps assigned TRBD1 or TRBD2 (5 bases each). Germline V CDR1 and CDR2: SGDLS, YYNGEE. V lost 0 bases, J lost 6 bases, and 10 bases lay in between. The CDR3 runs 13 residues.

The chain couples TRBV11-1 to TRBJ2-5; 9 bases fit TRBD1. Unmatched junction bases numbered 9, after V lost 5 bases and J lost 5 bases. The CDR3 length is 15 residues. Germline assignment: CDR1 SGHAT and CDR2 FQDESV (reference sequence). The CDR3 loop is CASSNLQGAGETQYF. Written as DNA, the CDR3 is TGTGCCAGCAGCAACCTACAGGGGGCGGGGGAGACCCAGTACTTC. Together with reference TRBV11-1 and TRBJ2-5, the CDR3 gives the full variable domain: EAEVAQSPRYKITEKSQAVAFWCDPISGHATLYWYRQILGQGPELLVQFQDESVVDDSQLPKDRFSAERLKGVDSTLKIQPAELGDSAMYLCASSNLQGAGETQYFGPGTRLLVL.

V is TRBV5-1 and J is TRBJ2-7; weak D call: TRBD1 (6 bases). Trimming took off 3 bases at V and 4 bases at J, with 23 bases between the two ends. Germline V lookup: CDR1 SGHRS, CDR2 YFSETQ. This CDR3 has 17 residues. The CDR3 DNA follows: TGCGCCAGCAGCTCGAGAGTATACAGGGATAATTCGTACGAGCAGTACTTC. As protein: CASSSRVYRDNSYEQYF.

The J gene is TRBJ1-2, the V gene TRBV20-1, with TRBD1 as a possible D gene (6 bases). The CDR3 runs to 11 residues. V was trimmed by 5 bases and J by 8 bases, leaving 12 bases between them. CDR1 DFQATT and CDR2 SNEGSKA come from the germline V gene (reference sequence). The CDR3 DNA is TGCAGTGCTGGTTCAAGGGGGGGCTACACCTTC. It encodes CSAGSRGGYTF.